The present T cell receptor beta chain was sequenced within a study of T-cell memory formation after mild COVID-19. Study-wide points: A second wave expanding day 15 to 37 was CD4+-biased; contracting clones were balanced.

TCRdb used MiXCR to reprocess the 5' RACE reads, holding one entry per CDR3 protein. The sample shows 390,000 or so distinct CDR3 sequences, approximately 16% of them seen only once. A remark on this clonotype: Its cognate antigen is unknown.

The CDR3 is 16 amino acids. Trimming removed 5 bases from V and 0 bases from J; junction bases left unmatched: 10. The V gene's germline CDR1 is DFQATT and CDR2 SNEGSKA (reference sequence). The sample consisted of PBMCs or a T cell subset sorted from them (not recorded which). The chain carries TRBV20-1 and TRBJ2-3, with 8 nucleotides matching TRBD2. The receptor comes from a man between 18 and 35 years old who had mild COVID-19 (a few samples of this study predate the infection). Cell type and time point are not known. The CDR3 spells CSARRGERGSTDTQYF. The CDR3 coding sequence is TGCAGTGCTCGCCGGGGTGAGCGGGGGAGCACAGATACGCAGTATTTT.